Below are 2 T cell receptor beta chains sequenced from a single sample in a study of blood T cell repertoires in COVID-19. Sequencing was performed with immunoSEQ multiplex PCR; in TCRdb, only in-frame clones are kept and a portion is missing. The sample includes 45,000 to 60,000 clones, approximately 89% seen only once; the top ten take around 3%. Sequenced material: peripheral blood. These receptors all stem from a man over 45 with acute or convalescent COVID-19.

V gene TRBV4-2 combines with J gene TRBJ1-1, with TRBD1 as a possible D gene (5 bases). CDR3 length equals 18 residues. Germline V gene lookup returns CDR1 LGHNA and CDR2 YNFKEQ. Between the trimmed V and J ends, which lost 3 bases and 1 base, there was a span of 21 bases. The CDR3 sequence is CASSQDSPWGRENTEAFF. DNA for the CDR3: TGTGCCAGCAGCCAGGATTCCCCATGGGGCAGGGAGAACACTGAAGCTTTCTTT.

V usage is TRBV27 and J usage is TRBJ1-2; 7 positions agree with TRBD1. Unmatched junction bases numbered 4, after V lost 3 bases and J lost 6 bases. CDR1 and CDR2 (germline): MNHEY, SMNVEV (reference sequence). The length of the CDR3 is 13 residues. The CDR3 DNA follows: TGTGCCAGCAGTTTTCAGGGGGTTGATGGCTACACCTTC. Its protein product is CASSFQGVDGYTF.